These T cell receptor beta chains were read from a single sample in a study of blood T cell repertoires in COVID-19. The assay was immunoSEQ multiplex PCR, and TCRdb's table has in-frame clones only and misses some. Of 93,000 or so clones in the sample, 89% were seen once. The sequencing input was peripheral blood. These receptors were taken from a woman in her fifties or sixties with acute or convalescent COVID-19. Both conserved end residues are part of each CDR3. D genes are given only for firm matches. Not all rows give a size; the values are once, few, many and, for expanded clones, a class.

d_call: -
v_call: TRBV28
j_call: TRBJ2-4
clone_size: -
cdr3_aa: CASSLIPSGAGSAKNIQYF
cdr3_nt: TGTGCCAGCAGTTTAATTCCGTCAGGTGCGGGATCGGCCAAAAACATTCAGTACTTC

d_call: TRBD1
v_call: TRBV7-9
j_call: TRBJ1-1
clone_size: -
cdr3_aa: CASRKTGTVAKRAEAFF
cdr3_nt: TGTGCCAGCAGGAAGACAGGGACGGTGGCTAAACGCGCTGAAGCTTTCTTT

d_call: -
v_call: TRBV6-1
j_call: TRBJ1-6
clone_size: -
cdr3_aa: CASSGRQDLWGNSPLHF
cdr3_nt: TGTGCCAGCAGTGGCCGACAGGACCTCTGGGGGAATTCACCCCTCCACTTT

d_call: -
v_call: TRBV13
j_call: TRBJ1-3
clone_size: -
cdr3_aa: CASSNTGVSGNTIYF
cdr3_nt: TGTGCCAGCAGCAACACGGGGGTTTCTGGAAACACCATATATTTT

d_call: TRBD2
v_call: TRBV27
j_call: TRBJ2-7
clone_size: -
cdr3_aa: CASSSASGRFYEQYF
cdr3_nt: TGTGCCAGCAGTTCGGCTAGCGGGAGGTTCTACGAGCAGTACTTC

d_call: TRBD1
v_call: TRBV18
j_call: TRBJ1-4
clone_size: once
cdr3_aa: CASSPMSGQGNEKLFF
cdr3_nt: TGTGCCAGCTCACCAATGTCCGGACAGGGGAATGAAAAACTGTTTTTT

d_call: TRBD1
v_call: TRBV6-1
j_call: TRBJ2-4
clone_size: -
cdr3_aa: CASSEAQGVRDIQYF
cdr3_nt: TGTGCCAGCAGTGAAGCGCAGGGGGTTAGGGACATTCAGTACTTC

d_call: -
v_call: TRBV5-1
j_call: TRBJ2-3
clone_size: -
cdr3_aa: CASSGGTGRGTDTQYF
cdr3_nt: TGCGCCAGCAGCGGGGGAACAGGGAGGGGCACAGATACGCAGTATTTT

d_call: -
v_call: TRBV6-6
j_call: TRBJ2-2
clone_size: -
cdr3_aa: CAARQSTGELFF
cdr3_nt: TGTGCCGCCCGTCAGTCGACCGGGGAGCTGTTTTTT

d_call: -
v_call: TRBV6-5
j_call: TRBJ2-7
clone_size: once
cdr3_aa: CASSYSGSGRNEQYF
cdr3_nt: TGTGCCAGCAGTTACTCCGGGTCAGGGAGGAACGAGCAGTACTTC

d_call: -
v_call: TRBV7-9
j_call: TRBJ1-1
clone_size: -
cdr3_aa: CASSLDREAFF
cdr3_nt: TGTGCCAGCAGCCTCGACAGGGAAGCTTTCTTT

d_call: -
v_call: TRBV27
j_call: TRBJ2-2
clone_size: -
cdr3_aa: CASSLPAGELFF
cdr3_nt: TGTGCCAGCAGTTTACCAGCCGGGGAGCTGTTTTTT

d_call: -
v_call: TRBV19
j_call: TRBJ1-2
clone_size: once
cdr3_aa: CASTAGSIGRGGYTF
cdr3_nt: TGTGCCAGTACCGCCGGGTCCATAGGGAGAGGGGGCTACACCTTC

d_call: -
v_call: TRBV9
j_call: TRBJ1-1
clone_size: -
cdr3_aa: CASSPGQNTEAFF
cdr3_nt: TGTGCCAGCAGCCCAGGACAGAACACTGAAGCTTTCTTT

d_call: -
v_call: TRBV18
j_call: TRBJ1-5
clone_size: -
cdr3_aa: CASSPDRSNQPQHF
cdr3_nt: TGTGCCAGCTCGCCCGACAGGAGCAATCAGCCCCAGCATTTT

d_call: -
v_call: TRBV5-4
j_call: TRBJ2-7
clone_size: -
cdr3_aa: CASSFLGAWEEQYF
cdr3_nt: TGTGCCAGCAGCTTTTTGGGAGCTTGGGAAGAGCAGTACTTC

d_call: -
v_call: TRBV25-1
j_call: TRBJ1-3
clone_size: once
cdr3_aa: CASSEGGARNTIYF
cdr3_nt: TGTGCCAGCAGTGAAGGGGGGGCTAGAAACACCATATATTTT

d_call: -
v_call: TRBV3-1/TRBV3-2
j_call: TRBJ2-3
clone_size: -
cdr3_aa: CASSDKAGSTATDTQYF
cdr3_nt: TGTGCCAGCAGCGACAAGGCGGGTTCTACCGCAACAGATACGCAGTATTTT

d_call: -
v_call: TRBV19
j_call: TRBJ2-5
clone_size: -
cdr3_aa: CASSIPLSQETQYF
cdr3_nt: TGTGCCAGTAGTATCCCACTGTCGCAAGAGACCCAGTACTTC

d_call: TRBD1
v_call: TRBV11-2
j_call: TRBJ2-4
clone_size: -
cdr3_aa: CASSPPGQIQYF
cdr3_nt: TGTGCCAGCAGCCCCCCGGGACAGATTCAGTACTTC

d_call: TRBD2
v_call: TRBV29-1
j_call: TRBJ2-3
clone_size: -
cdr3_aa: CSIDPPGLAGTDTQYF
cdr3_nt: TGCAGCATTGATCCCCCGGGACTAGCGGGGACAGATACGCAGTATTTT

d_call: TRBD2
v_call: TRBV4-2
j_call: TRBJ2-3
clone_size: -
cdr3_aa: CASSQDRLAGEATDTQYF
cdr3_nt: TGTGCCAGCAGCCAAGATCGGCTAGCGGGAGAGGCGACAGATACGCAGTATTTT

d_call: TRBD1
v_call: TRBV10-3
j_call: TRBJ2-2
clone_size: -
cdr3_aa: CAIKGAAYGELFF
cdr3_nt: TGTGCCATCAAGGGGGCAGCGTACGGGGAGCTGTTTTTT

d_call: -
v_call: TRBV27
j_call: TRBJ1-6
clone_size: -
cdr3_aa: CASSSPGVSPLHF
cdr3_nt: TGTGCCAGCAGTTCACCCGGTGTATCACCCCTCCACTTT

d_call: -
v_call: TRBV4-2
j_call: TRBJ1-1
clone_size: -
cdr3_aa: CASSHEGMGNTEAFF
cdr3_nt: TGTGCCAGCAGCCATGAGGGAATGGGGAACACTGAAGCTTTCTTT

d_call: TRBD2
v_call: TRBV9
j_call: TRBJ2-1
clone_size: -
cdr3_aa: CASSVAGSAGGPHNEQFF
cdr3_nt: TGTGCCAGCAGCGTAGCGGGTTCTGCGGGAGGGCCCCACAATGAGCAGTTCTTC

d_call: TRBD2
v_call: TRBV6-5
j_call: TRBJ2-2
clone_size: once
cdr3_aa: CASSSSGSRTGELFF
cdr3_nt: TGTGCCAGCAGTTCTAGCGGGAGCCGCACCGGGGAGCTGTTTTTT

d_call: TRBD1
v_call: TRBV5-4
j_call: TRBJ2-5
clone_size: once
cdr3_aa: CASSGQGEETQYF
cdr3_nt: TGTGCCAGCAGCGGACAGGGTGAAGAGACCCAGTACTTC

d_call: TRBD1
v_call: TRBV5-1
j_call: TRBJ1-1
clone_size: once
cdr3_aa: CASSTTDRSEAFF
cdr3_nt: TGCGCCAGCAGCACCACGGACAGGTCTGAAGCTTTCTTT

d_call: TRBD2
v_call: TRBV9
j_call: TRBJ2-1
clone_size: -
cdr3_aa: CASSEAPGLEQFF
cdr3_nt: TGTGCCAGCAGCGAGGCGCCGGGACTAGAGCAGTTCTTC

d_call: -
v_call: TRBV7-8
j_call: TRBJ1-1
clone_size: once
cdr3_aa: CASSLGHMNTEAFF
cdr3_nt: TGTGCCAGCAGCCTTGGGCATATGAACACTGAAGCTTTCTTT

d_call: TRBD2
v_call: TRBV6-4
j_call: TRBJ2-1
clone_size: -
cdr3_aa: CASSASSGKNNEQFF
cdr3_nt: TGTGCCAGCAGTGCCTCTAGCGGGAAGAACAATGAGCAGTTCTTC

d_call: -
v_call: TRBV6-5
j_call: TRBJ1-2
clone_size: -
cdr3_aa: CASSFDGVNYGYTF
cdr3_nt: TGTGCCAGCAGTTTCGACGGGGTTAACTATGGCTACACCTTC

d_call: -
v_call: TRBV7-9
j_call: TRBJ1-1
clone_size: -
cdr3_aa: CASRTDSFTEAFF
cdr3_nt: TGTGCCAGCAGAACCGACAGTTTTACTGAAGCTTTCTTT

d_call: -
v_call: TRBV4-1
j_call: TRBJ1-3
clone_size: -
cdr3_aa: CASSQGRGSGNTIYF
cdr3_nt: TGCGCCAGCAGCCAAGGTCGGGGCTCTGGAAACACCATATATTTT

d_call: TRBD2
v_call: TRBV11-2
j_call: TRBJ2-1
clone_size: -
cdr3_aa: CASSWVGLAGLNEQFF
cdr3_nt: TGTGCCAGCAGCTGGGTCGGACTAGCGGGATTAAATGAGCAGTTCTTC

d_call: -
v_call: TRBV20-1
j_call: TRBJ2-3
clone_size: -
cdr3_aa: CSASGGGPDTQYF
cdr3_nt: TGCAGTGCTAGTGGAGGCGGCCCAGATACGCAGTATTTT

d_call: -
v_call: TRBV11-2
j_call: TRBJ2-1
clone_size: -
cdr3_aa: CASSLGGRARSNEQFF
cdr3_nt: TGTGCCAGCAGCTTAGGAGGGCGGGCGAGATCGAATGAGCAGTTCTTC